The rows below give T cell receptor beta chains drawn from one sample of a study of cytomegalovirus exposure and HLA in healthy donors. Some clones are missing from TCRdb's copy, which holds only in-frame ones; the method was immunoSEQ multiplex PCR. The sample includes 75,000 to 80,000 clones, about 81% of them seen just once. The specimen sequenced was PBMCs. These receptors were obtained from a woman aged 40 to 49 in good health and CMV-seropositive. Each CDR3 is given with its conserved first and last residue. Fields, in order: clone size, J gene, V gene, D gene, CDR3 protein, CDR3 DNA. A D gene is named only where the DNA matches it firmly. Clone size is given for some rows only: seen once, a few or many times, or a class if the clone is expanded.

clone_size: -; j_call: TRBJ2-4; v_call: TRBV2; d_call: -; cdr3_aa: CASSEAQGLLAKNIQYF; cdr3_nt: TGTGCCAGCAGTGAAGCGCAGGGGTTACTAGCCAAAAACATTCAGTACTTC
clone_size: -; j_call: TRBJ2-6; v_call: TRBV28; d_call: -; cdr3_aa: CASSSIQGFNSGANVLTF; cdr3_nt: TGTGCCAGCAGTTCAATACAGGGTTTTAACTCTGGGGCCAACGTCCTGACTTTC
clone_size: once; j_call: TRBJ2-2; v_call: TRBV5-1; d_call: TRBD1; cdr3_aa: CASSQGQGRTGELFF; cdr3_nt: TGCGCCAGCAGCCAAGGACAGGGTCGCACCGGGGAGCTGTTTTTT
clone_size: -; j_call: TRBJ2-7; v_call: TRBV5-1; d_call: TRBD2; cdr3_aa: CASSSGEGIYYEQYF; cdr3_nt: TGCGCCAGCAGCTCCGGGGAGGGGATCTACTACGAGCAGTACTTC
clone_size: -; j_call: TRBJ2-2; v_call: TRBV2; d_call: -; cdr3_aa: CASRGTVGITGELFF; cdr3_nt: TGTGCCAGCAGGGGGACTGTGGGCATAACCGGGGAGCTGTTTTTT
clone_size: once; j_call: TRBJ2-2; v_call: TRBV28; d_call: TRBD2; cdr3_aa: CASSPMRGATGELFF; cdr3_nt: TGTGCCAGCAGCCCTATGCGGGGGGCCACCGGGGAGCTGTTTTTT
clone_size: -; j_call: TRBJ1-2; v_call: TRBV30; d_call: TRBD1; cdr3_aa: CAWGTEFYGYTF; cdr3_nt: TGTGCCTGGGGGACAGAATTCTATGGCTACACCTTC
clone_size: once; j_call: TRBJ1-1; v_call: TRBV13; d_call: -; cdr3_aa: CASSQRGMNTEAFF; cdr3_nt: TGTGCCAGCAGTCAAAGGGGGATGAACACTGAAGCTTTCTTT
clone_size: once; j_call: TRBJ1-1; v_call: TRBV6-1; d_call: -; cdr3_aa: CASRRDKPEAFF; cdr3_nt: TGTGCCAGCAGACGGGACAAGCCTGAAGCTTTCTTT
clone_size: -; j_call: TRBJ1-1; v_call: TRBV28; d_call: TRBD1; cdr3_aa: CASPPGTGSSWSTEAFF; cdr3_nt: TGTGCCAGCCCACCCGGGACAGGGTCGTCATGGAGCACTGAAGCTTTCTTT
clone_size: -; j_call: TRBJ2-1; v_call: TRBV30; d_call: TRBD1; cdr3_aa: CAWNPPGGNEQFF; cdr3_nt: TGTGCCTGGAATCCGCCAGGGGGCAATGAGCAGTTCTTC
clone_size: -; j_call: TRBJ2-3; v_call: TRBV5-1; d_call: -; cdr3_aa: CASSSAGGAPDTQYF; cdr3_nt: TGCGCCAGCAGCTCCGCTGGCGGGGCTCCGGATACGCAGTATTTT
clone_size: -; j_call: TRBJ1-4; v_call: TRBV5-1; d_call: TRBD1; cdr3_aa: CASSIGDRTNEKLFF; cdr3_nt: TGCGCCAGCAGCATAGGGGACAGAACTAATGAAAAACTGTTTTTT
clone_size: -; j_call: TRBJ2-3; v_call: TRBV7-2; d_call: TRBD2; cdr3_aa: CASSFLAGLSTDTQYF; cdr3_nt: TGTGCCAGCAGCTTCCTAGCGGGGCTTAGCACAGATACGCAGTATTTT
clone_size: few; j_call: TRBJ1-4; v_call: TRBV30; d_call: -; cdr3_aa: CACSPTATNEKLFF; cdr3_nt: TGTGCCTGCTCCCCAACGGCAACTAATGAAAAACTGTTTTTT
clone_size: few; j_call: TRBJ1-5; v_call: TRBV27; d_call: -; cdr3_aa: CASSPLGRDNLAQPQHF; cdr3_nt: TGTGCCAGCAGTCCCCTCGGCCGGGACAATCTGGCTCAGCCCCAGCATTTT
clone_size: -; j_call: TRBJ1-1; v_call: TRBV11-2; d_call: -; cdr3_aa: CASSLDLGAIGYTEAFF; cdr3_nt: TGTGCCAGCAGCTTAGATTTAGGGGCAATCGGCTACACTGAAGCTTTCTTT
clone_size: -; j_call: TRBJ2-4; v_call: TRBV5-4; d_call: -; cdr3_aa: CAATPPPPGKNIQYF; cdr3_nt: TGTGCCGCCACGCCCCCGCCGCCGGGCAAAAACATTCAGTACTTC
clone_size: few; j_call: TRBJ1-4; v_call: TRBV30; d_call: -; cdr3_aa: CAWSMGAESEKLFF; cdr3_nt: TGTGCCTGGAGTATGGGGGCCGAGAGTGAAAAACTGTTTTTT
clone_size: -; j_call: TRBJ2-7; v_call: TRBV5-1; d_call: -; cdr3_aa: CASSLEGFSYEQYF; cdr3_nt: TGCGCCAGCAGCTTGGAGGGGTTCTCCTACGAGCAGTACTTC
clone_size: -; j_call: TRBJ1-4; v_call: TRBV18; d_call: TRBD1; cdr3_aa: CASSPVDRPVNEKLFF; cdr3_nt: TGTGCCAGCTCACCGGTGGACAGGCCAGTTAATGAAAAACTGTTTTTT
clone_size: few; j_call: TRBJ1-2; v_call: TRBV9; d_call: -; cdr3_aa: CASSRRVRYESNYGYTF; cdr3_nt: TGTGCCAGCAGCCGCCGGGTCCGCTATGAATCTAACTATGGCTACACCTTC
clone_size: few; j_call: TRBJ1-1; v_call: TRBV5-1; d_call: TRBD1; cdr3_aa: CASSERTGGWIDTEAFF; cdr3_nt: TGCGCCAGCAGTGAGCGTACAGGGGGATGGATCGACACTGAAGCTTTCTTT
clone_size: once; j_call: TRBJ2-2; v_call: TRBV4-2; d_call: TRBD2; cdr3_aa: CASSSRAGTTNTGELFF; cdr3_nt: TGTGCCAGCAGCTCCCGGGCAGGGACTACCAACACCGGGGAGCTGTTTTTT
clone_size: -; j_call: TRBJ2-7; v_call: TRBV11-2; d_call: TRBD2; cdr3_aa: CASSLQFRGGYEQYF; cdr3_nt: TGTGCCAGCAGCTTACAATTTCGGGGGGGCTACGAGCAGTACTTC
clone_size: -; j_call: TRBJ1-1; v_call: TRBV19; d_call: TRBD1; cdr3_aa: CASTRTGGGTEAFF; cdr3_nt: TGTGCCAGTACCCGGACAGGGGGGGGCACTGAAGCTTTCTTT
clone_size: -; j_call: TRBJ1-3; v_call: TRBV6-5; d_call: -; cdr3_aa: CASSGAGARNTIYF; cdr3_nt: TGTGCCAGCAGTGGGGCAGGGGCGCGAAACACCATATATTTT
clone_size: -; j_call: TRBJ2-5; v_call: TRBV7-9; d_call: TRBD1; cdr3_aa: CASSLGQGYQETQYF; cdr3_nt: TGTGCCAGCAGCTTAGGACAGGGGTATCAGGAGACCCAGTACTTC
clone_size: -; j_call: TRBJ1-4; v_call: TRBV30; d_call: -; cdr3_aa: CAWSVPRMNNEKLFF; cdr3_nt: TGTGCCTGGAGTGTCCCCAGGATGAATAATGAAAAACTGTTTTTT
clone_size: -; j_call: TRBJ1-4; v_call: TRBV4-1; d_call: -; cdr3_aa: CASSQGTVTNEKLFF; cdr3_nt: TGCGCCAGCAGCCAAGGGACAGTAACTAATGAAAAACTGTTTTTT
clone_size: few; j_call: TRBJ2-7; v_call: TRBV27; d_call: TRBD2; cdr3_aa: CASSFRTSGSLYEQYF; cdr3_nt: TGTGCCAGCAGTTTCCGGACTAGCGGGTCCCTCTACGAGCAGTACTTC
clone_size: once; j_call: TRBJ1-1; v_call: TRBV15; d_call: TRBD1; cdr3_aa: CATSWEQGYTEAFF; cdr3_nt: TGTGCCACCAGCTGGGAACAGGGGTACACTGAAGCTTTCTTT
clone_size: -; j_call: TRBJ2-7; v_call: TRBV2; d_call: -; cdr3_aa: CATVDNLLVSEQYF; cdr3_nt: TGTGCCACCGTCGACAACTTGTTGGTGAGCGAGCAGTACTTC
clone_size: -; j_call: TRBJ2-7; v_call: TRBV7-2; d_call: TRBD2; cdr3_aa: CASSSLAGGPYEQYF; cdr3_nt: TGTGCCAGCAGCTCCCTAGCGGGGGGTCCCTACGAGCAGTACTTC
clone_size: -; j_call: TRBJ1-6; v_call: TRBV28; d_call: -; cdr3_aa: CASLWALNNSPLHF; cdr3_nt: TGTGCCAGCCTTTGGGCCCTAAATAATTCACCCCTCCACTTT
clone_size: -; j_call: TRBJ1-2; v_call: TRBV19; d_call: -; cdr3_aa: CASSIGNSNYGYTF; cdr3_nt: TGTGCCAGTAGTATCGGTAACAGTAACTATGGCTACACCTTC
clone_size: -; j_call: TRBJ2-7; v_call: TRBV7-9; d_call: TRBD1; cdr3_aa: CASSGLGQGNDEQYF; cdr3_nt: TGTGCCAGCAGCGGCTTGGGACAGGGTAACGACGAGCAGTACTTC
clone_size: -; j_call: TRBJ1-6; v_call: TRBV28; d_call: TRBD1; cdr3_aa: CASSSSDRLSSYNSPLHF; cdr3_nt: TGTGCCAGCAGTTCATCGGACAGGTTGAGCTCCTATAATTCACCCCTCCACTTT
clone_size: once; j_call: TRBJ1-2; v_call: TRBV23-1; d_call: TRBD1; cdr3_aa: CASPTPFRTGVNYGYTF; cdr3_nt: TGCGCCAGCCCTACCCCATTCCGGACAGGGGTGAACTATGGCTACACCTTC
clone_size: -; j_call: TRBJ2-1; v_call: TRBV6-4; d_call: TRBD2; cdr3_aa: CASSDGTSNEQFF; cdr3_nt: TGTGCCAGCAGTGACGGGACTAGCAATGAGCAGTTCTTC